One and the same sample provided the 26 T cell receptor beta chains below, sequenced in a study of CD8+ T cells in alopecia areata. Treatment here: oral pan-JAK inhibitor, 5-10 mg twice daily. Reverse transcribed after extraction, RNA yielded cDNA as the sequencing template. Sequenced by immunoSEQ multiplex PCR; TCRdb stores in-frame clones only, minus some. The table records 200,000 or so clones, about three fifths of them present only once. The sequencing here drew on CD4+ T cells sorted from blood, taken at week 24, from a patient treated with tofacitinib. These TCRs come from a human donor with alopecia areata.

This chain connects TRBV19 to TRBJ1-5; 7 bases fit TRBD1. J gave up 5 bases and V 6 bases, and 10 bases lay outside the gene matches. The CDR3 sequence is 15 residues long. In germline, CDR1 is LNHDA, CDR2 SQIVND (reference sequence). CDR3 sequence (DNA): TGTGCCAGTAGGACCCGACAGGGATCGGATCAGCCCCAGCATTTT. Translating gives CASRTRQGSDQPQHF.

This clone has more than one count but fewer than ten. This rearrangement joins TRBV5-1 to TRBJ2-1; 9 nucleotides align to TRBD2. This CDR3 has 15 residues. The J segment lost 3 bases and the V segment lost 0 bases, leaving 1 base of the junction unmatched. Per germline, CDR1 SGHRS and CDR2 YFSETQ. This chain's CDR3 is CASSLGTSVYNEQFF. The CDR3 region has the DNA TGCGCCAGCAGCTTGGGGACTAGCGTCTACAATGAGCAGTTCTTC. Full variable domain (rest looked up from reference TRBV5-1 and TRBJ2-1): KAGVTQTPRYLIKTRGQQVTLSCSPISGHRSVSWYQQTPGQGLQFLFEYFSETQRNKGNFPGRFSGRQFSNSRSEMNVSTLELGDSALYLCASSLGTSVYNEQFFGPGTRLTVL.

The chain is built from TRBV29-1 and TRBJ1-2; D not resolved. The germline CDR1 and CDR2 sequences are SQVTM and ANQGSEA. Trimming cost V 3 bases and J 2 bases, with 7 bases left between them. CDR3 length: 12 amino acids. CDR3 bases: TGCAGCGTTGACCCGGAGAACTATGGCTACACCTTC. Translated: CSVDPENYGYTF.

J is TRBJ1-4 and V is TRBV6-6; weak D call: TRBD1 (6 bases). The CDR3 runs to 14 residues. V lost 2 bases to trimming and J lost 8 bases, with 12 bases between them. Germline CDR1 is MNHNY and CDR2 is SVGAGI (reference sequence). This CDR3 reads CASSYGQGMEKLFF. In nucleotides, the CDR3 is TGTGCCAGCAGTTACGGTCAGGGGATGGAAAAACTGTTTTTT.

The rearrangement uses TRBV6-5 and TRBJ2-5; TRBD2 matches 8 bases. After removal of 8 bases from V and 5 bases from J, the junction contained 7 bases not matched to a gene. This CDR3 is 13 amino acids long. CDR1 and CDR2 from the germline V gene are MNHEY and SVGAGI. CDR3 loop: CASVPSGGETQYF. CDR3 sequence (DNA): TGTGCCAGCGTCCCTTCGGGGGGGGAGACCCAGTACTTC.

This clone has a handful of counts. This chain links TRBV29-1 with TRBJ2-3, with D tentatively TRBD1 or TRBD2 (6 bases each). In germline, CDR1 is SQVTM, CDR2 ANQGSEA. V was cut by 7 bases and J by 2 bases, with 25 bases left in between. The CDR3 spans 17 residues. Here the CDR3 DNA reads TGCAGCGCCTCAACCTCATCGGGCGGGACAACCACAGATACGCAGTATTTT. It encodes CSASTSSGGTTTDTQYF.

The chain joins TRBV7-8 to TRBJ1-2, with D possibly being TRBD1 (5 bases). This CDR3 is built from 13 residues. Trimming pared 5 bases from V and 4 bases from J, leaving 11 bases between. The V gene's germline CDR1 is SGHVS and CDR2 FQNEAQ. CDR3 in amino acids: CASSLTGGYGYTF. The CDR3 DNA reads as TGTGCCAGCAGCCTTACCGGGGGCTATGGCTACACCTTC.

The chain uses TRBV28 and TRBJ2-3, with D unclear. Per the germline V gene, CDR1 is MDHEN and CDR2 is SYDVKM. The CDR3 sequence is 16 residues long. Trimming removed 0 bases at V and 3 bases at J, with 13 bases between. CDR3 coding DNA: TGTGCCAGCAGTTTATGGGCTGAAATGGGTACAGATACGCAGTATTTT. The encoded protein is CASSLWAEMGTDTQYF.

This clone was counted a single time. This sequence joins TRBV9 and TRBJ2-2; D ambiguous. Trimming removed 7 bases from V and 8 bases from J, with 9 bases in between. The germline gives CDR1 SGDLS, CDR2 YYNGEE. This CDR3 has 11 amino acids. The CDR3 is CASATPGELFF. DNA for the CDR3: TGTGCCAGCGCCACCCCTGGGGAGCTGTTTTTT. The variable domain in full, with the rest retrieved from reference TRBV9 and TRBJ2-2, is DSGVTQTPKHLITATGQRVTLRCSPRSGDLSVYWYQQSLDQGLQFLIQYYNGEERAKGNILERFSAQQFPDLHSELNLSSLELGDSALYFCASATPGELFFGEGSRLTVL.

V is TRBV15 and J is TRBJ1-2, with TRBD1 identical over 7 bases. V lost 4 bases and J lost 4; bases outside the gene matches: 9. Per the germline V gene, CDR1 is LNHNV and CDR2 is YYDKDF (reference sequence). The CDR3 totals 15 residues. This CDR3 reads CATSTLGTDLYGYTF. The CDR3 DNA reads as TGTGCCACCAGCACCCTTGGGACAGACCTCTATGGCTACACCTTC.

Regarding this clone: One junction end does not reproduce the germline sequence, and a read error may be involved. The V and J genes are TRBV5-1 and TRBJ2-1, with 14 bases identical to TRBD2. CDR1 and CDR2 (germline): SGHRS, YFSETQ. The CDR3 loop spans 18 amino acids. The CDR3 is CASSWGLAGATSNNEQFF. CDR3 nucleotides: TGCGCCAGCAGCTGGGGACTAGCGGGGGCCACCTCCAACAATGAGCAGTTCTTC.

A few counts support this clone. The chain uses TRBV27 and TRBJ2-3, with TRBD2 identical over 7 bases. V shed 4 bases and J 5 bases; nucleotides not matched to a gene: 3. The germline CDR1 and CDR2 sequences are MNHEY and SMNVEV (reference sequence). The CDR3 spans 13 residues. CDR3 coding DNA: TGTGCCAGCAGTTCCCGCGGGAGAGATACGCAGTATTTT. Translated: CASSSRGRDTQYF.

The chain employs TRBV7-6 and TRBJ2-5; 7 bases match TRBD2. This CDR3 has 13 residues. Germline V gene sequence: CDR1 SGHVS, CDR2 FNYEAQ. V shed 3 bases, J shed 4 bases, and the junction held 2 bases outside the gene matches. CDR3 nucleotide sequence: TGTGCCAGCAGCTTCGCGGGGGTAGAGACCCAGTACTTC. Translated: CASSFAGVETQYF.

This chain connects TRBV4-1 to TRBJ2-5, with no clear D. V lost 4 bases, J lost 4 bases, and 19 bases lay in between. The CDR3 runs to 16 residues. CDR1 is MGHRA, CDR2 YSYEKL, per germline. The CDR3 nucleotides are TGCGCCAGCAGCCCGGCCACGGGCTCTGACCGAGAGACCCAGTACTTC. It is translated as CASSPATGSDRETQYF.

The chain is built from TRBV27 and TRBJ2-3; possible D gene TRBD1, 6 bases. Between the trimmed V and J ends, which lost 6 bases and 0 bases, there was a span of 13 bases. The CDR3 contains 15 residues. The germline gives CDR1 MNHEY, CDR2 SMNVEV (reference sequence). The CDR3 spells CASSGTRRSTDTQYF. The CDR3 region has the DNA TGTGCCAGCAGCGGGACAAGGCGGAGCACAGATACGCAGTATTTT.

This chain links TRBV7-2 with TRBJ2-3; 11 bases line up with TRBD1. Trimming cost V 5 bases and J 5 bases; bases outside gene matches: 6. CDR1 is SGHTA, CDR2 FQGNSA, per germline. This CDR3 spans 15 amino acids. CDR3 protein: CASSPMGTGGDTQYF. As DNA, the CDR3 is TGTGCCAGCAGCCCCATGGGGACAGGGGGAGATACGCAGTATTTT. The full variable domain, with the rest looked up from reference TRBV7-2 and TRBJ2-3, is GAGVSQSPSNKVTEKGKDVELRCDPISGHTALYWYRQSLGQGLEFLIYFQGNSAPDKSGLPSDRFSAERTGGSVSTLTIQRTQQEDSAVYLCASSPMGTGGDTQYFGPGTRLTVL.

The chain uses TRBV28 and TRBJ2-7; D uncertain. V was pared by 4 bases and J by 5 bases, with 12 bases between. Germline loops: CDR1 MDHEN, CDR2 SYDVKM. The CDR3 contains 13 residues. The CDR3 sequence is CASSYWVGHEQYF. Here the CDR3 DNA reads TGTGCCAGCAGTTATTGGGTTGGTCACGAGCAGTACTTC.

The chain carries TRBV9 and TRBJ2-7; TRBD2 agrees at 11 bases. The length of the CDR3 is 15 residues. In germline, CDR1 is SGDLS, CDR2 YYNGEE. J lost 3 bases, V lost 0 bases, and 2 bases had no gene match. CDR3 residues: CASSVGLAGNYEQYF. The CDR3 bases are TGTGCCAGCAGCGTAGGACTAGCGGGGAACTACGAGCAGTACTTC.

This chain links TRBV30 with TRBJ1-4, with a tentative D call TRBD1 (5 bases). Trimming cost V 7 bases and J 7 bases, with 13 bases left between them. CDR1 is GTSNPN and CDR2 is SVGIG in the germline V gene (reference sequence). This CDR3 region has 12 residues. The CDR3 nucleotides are TGTGCCTTGGCCACAACAGGTGAAAAACTGTTTTTT. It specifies CALATTGEKLFF.

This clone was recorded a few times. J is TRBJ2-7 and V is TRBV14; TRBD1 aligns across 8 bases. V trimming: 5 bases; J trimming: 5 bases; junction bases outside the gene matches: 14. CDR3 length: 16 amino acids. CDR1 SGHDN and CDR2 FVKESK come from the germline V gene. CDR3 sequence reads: CASSAVKRGTGDEQYF. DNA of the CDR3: TGTGCCAGCAGCGCGGTTAAACGAGGGACAGGCGACGAGCAGTACTTC.

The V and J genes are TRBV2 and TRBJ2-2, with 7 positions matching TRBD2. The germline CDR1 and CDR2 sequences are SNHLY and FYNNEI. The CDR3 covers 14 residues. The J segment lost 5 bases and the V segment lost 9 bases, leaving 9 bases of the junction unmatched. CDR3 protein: CASQTVAGTGELFF. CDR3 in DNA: TGTGCCAGTCAAACAGTAGCGGGTACCGGGGAGCTGTTTTTT. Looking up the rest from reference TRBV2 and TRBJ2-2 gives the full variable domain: EPEVTQTPSHQVTQMGQEVILRCVPISNHLYFYWYRQILGQKVEFLVSFYNNEISEKSEIFDDQFSVERPDGSNFTLKIRSTKLEDSAMYFCASQTVAGTGELFFGEGSRLTVL.

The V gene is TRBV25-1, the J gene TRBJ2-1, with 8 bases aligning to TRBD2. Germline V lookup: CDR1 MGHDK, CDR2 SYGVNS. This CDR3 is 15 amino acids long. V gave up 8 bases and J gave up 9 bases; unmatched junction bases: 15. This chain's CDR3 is CASGAGRAGGGEQFF. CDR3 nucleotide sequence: TGTGCCAGCGGAGCCGGTCGGGCGGGAGGTGGTGAGCAGTTCTTC.

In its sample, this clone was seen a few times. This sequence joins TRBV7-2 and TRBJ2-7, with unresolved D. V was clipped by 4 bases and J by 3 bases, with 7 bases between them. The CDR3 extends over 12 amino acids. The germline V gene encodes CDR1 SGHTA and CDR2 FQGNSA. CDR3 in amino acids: CASSSLVYEQYF. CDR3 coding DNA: TGTGCCAGCAGCTCACTTGTCTACGAGCAGTACTTC.

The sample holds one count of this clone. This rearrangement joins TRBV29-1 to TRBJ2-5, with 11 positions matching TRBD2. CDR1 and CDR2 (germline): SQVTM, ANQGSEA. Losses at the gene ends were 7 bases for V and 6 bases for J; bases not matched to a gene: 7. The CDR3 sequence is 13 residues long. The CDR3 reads CSAHSGGAKTQYF. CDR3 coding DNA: TGCAGCGCCCATAGCGGGGGGGCAAAGACCCAGTACTTC.

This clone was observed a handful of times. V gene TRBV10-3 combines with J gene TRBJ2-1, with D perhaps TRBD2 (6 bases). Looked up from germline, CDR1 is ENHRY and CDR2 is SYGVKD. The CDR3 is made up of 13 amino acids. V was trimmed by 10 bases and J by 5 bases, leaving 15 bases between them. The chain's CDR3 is CASTGTLDNEQFF. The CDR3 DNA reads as TGTGCCAGCACCGGGACTCTCGACAATGAGCAGTTCTTC.

In DNA form, the CDR3 reads TGTGCCAGCAGTTACGTAGAGGCCCCGAAGGACAATGAGCAGTTCTTC. It translates to CASSYVEAPKDNEQFF. The chain links TRBV6-5 to TRBJ2-1; D not resolved. The germline CDR1 and CDR2 sequences are MNHEY and SVGAGI. The CDR3 sequence is 16 residues long. V gave up 2 bases and J gave up 5 bases, with 16 bases separating them.